This paragraph reports one TCR beta chain. Its antigen is unidentified. The data were taken from a study of breast tumors, draining lymph nodes, adjacent tissues. TCRdb passed the multiplex PCR reads through MiXCR, listing each CDR3 protein once. The sample holds over 10,000 distinct CDR3 sequences; 40% to 55% are singletons and the top ten take about two fifths. Germline V gives CDR1 SGHRS, CDR2 YFSETQ. The V segment lost 4 bases and the J segment 9 bases; nucleotides outside the gene matches: 4. The CDR3 spans 12 residues. General observations from the study: Tumor TCR diversity was below lymph nodes but above nontumor tissue.

The rearrangement joins TRBV5-1 to TRBJ2-1; 7 bases fit TRBD1. Sequenced sample: tumor-adjacent breast tissue. The origin of this receptor is a female donor with breast cancer. Some clones in this sample may be carry-over from other donors' samples. This CDR3 reads CASSLDRVEQFF. CDR3 sequence (DNA): TGCGCCAGCAGCCTTGACAGGGTTGAGCAGTTCTTC.